This section outlines one TCR beta chain sequence together with its context. The antigen this receptor binds is unknown. One base away there is no much larger clone; base qualities are not given. The sample comes from a study of shared clonotypes between healthy human individuals (dated by TCRdb to the early 2020s). Describing the broader study: A couple of women and a few men aged 18 to 49 years were included in the cohort. Per donor, three plates each were used for CD4 naive and CD4 memory, two for CD8 naive, and one for CD8 memory. To estimate repertoire size and how much clonotypes are shared between individuals, the study performed deep sequencing of blood TCR repertoires from about five healthy adults. To increase sequencing depth and limit assay-specific biases, TCR repertoire library preparation and sequencing were carried out by different laboratories using diverse techniques. Per donor, leukapheresis produced somewhere between about 0.94 and 10 billion PBMCs.

Using the deep immunoSEQ assay, TCR CDR3 regions were amplified from genomic DNA by multiplex PCR. Extracted genomic DNA from each cell subset was spread evenly across all wells of several immunoSEQ 96-well plates, with each plate serving as a replicate. For sorted subsets, 150 to 200 ng genomic DNA, equal to approximately 30,000 T cell genomes, was loaded into each replicate PCR. Purified libraries were measured with a Qubit 3.0 fluorometer, size-checked on a Bioanalyzer 2100, and measured again with the KAPA Library Quantification kit. Every immunoSEQ 96-well plate was sequenced on a separate single-read 150-cycle Illumina NextSeq 550 flow cell. In the authors' own workflow: Because only junctional sequences without quality scores were contained in the immunoSEQ output, filtering matching that applied to full-length reads could not be performed. To assign V/J genes and CDR3, sequences were annotated against IMGT germline references using PyIR, a Python wrapper for IgBLAST v1.9. Reads were removed for weak V/J assignments (E-value above 1e-6), missing CDR3, stop codons, out-of-frame junctions, or ambiguous translated residues. V3J clonotypes were defined as sequences sharing the same inferred V gene, J gene, and CDR3 amino acid sequence. Percentage overlap between repertoires was computed as shared unique clonotypes divided by the size of the smaller repertoire. RTK rarefaction, the Chao1 estimator, and Recon v2.1 estimates of unobserved clonotypes were used to assess repertoire richness. Generation probabilities were computed with OLGA for all TCRbeta clonotypes obtained by the gDNA method from several donors. Sourced from immuneACCESS, this table was stored by TCRdb with only in-frame sequences that have V and J called. A share of the clones is absent; for the studies checked, an unresolved V gene accounts for under half, and the remainder has no known explanation. The V and J calls and clone size are taken from that table; D and trimming were inferred from the DNA. This sample comprises some 2,500,000 clones, approximately 94% of them detected only once. Around 0.4% of the sample comes from the top ten.

Donors were healthy HIV-negative adults with no recently reported acute infections or vaccinations. Every donor was a Caucasian adult living in Nashville, Tennessee, USA. Magnetic negative selection was used to enrich CD4+ T cells, after which naive cells were positively selected on CD45RA and the negative fraction became the memory subset. Blood was obtained by leukapheresis, after which PBMCs were separated by Ficoll-Histopaque density gradient centrifugation and cryopreserved in liquid nitrogen vapor phase. Analytical flow cytometry was used to check the purity and quantity of every magnetically sorted T cell population. Each sorted fraction had its genomic DNA isolated and then quantified by UV absorbance on a Nanodrop 2000c. From a lookup of the germline V gene (reference sequence), CDR1 and CDR2 are LNHNV and YYDKDF. The CDR3 runs 16 residues from the cysteine to the phenylalanine. The sequence is cut down to CDR3 DNA, 48 bases in frame from base 1. Germline trimming: 4 bases from V, 2 bases from J; junction bases outside gene matches: 5.

What the authors observed across the whole study: Sampling was restricted to blood, and TCR repertoires in tissues likely differ from the TCR repertoires found in blood. Pairwise subsampling indicated that sequencing depth was expected to affect the degree of clonotype sharing among donors. Approximately 5% of naive CD4, 3% to 3.5% of naive CD8, around 2.3% of memory CD4, and 0.4% of memory CD8 clonotypes were shared across a few donors. Because the study included a small number of donors, the genetic and exposure-history diversity represented was limited. Naive subsets generally had larger estimated clonotype richness than memory subsets. Incomplete sequencing was indicated by rarefaction of sorted-subset datasets, despite the large sequencing depth. Higher generation probabilities were observed for clonotypes shared by all four sorted-subset donors than for non-shared clonotypes.

Rearrangement joined TRBV15 to TRBJ1-5, and 10 bases in between align with TRBD1. Sequencing was performed on naive CD4+ T cells from PBMCs. Explained via the paper, the cell subset or site label denotes: CD45RA+ positively selected. This TCR was recovered from a young man in good health. Some clones in this sample may be carry-over from other donors' samples. The CDR3 amino acid sequence is: CATSKSGTGGNQPQHF. The nucleotide sequence reads as follows: TGTGCCACCAGCAAATCCGGGACAGGGGGCAATCAGCCCCAGCATTTT.